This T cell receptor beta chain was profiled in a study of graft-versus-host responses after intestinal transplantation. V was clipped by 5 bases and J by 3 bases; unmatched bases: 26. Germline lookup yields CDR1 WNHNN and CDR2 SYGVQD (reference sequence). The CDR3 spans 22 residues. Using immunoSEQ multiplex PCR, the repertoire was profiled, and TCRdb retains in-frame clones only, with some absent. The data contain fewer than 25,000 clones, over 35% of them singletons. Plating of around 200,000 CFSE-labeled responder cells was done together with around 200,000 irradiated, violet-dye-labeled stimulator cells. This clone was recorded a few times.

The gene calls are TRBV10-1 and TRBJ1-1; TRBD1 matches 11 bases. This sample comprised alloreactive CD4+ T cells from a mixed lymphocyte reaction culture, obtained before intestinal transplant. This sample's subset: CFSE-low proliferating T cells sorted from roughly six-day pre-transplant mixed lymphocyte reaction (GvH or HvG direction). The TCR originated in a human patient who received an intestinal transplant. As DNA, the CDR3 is TGCGCCAGCAGTTTACCGGGACAGGGGGTTAGCAGGAGTCGCGGAGGGTACACTGAAGCTTTCTTT. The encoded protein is CASSLPGQGVSRSRGGYTEAFF.